This record looks at one T cell receptor (beta chain) sequence and its context. The data were taken from a study of blood T cell repertoires in COVID-19. Here immunoSEQ multiplex PCR was the method, and the copy in TCRdb shows in-frame clones only, minus some. The sample gives over 350,000 clones, 75% to 90% of which show up once; about 4.3% is in the top ten. The sequence came from a woman younger than 45 with acute or convalescent COVID-19. The sequencing input was peripheral blood.

The CDR3 region is CASRDTANYGYTF. For the CDR3, the DNA is TGTGCCAGCAGAGACACTGCTAACTATGGCTACACCTTC. V usage is TRBV9 and J usage is TRBJ1-2, with unresolved D. Trimming removed 5 bases at V and 0 bases at J, with 8 bases between. Germline CDR1 is SGDLS and CDR2 is YYNGEE. The CDR3 totals 13 residues.